This T cell receptor beta chain was captured in a study of blood T cell repertoires in COVID-19. Assay used: immunoSEQ multiplex PCR; TCRdb lists only in-frame clones, some missing. The sample comprises approximately 240,000 clones, roughly four fifths of which are singletons, and approximately 2.5% rests with the top ten. In its sample, this clone was seen once. The CDR3 runs to 18 residues. V lost 0 bases and J lost 2, with 16 bases in between. V gene TRBV6-7 combines with J gene TRBJ2-2; D might be TRBD2 (6 bases). TRBV6-7 is known as an ORF, though its function is uncertain. This TCR was recovered from a woman aged 60-75 years with acute or convalescent COVID-19. The sample comprised peripheral blood. The CDR3 sequence is CASSYSKYSGQNTGELFF. CDR3 coding DNA: TGTGCCAGCAGTTACTCGAAATATAGCGGACAAAACACCGGGGAGCTGTTTTTT.